This T cell receptor (beta chain) is drawn from a study of follicular helper T cells after annual influenza vaccination. The CDR3 consists of 16 residues. Between the trimmed V and J ends, which lost 0 bases and 5 bases, there was a span of 13 bases. Germline-derived CDR1 and CDR2 are MNHEY and SVGAGI. Documented time point: 2015-2016 season, pre-vaccination. Here immunoSEQ multiplex PCR was the method, and the copy in TCRdb shows in-frame clones only, minus some. The sample yields fewer than 11,000 clones, over 75% seen once. Material: CXCR5+ CD38- circulating T follicular helper cells from blood, obtained on the day of influenza vaccination. Subset defined: circulating Tfh, non-naive CD4+CXCR5+PD-1+ (ICOS+CD38+ or ICOS-CD38-). The clonotype was recovered from an adult who received the influenza vaccine. This chain connects TRBV6-5 to TRBJ1-4; D not certain. The CDR3 sequence: CASSYSFTAQNEKLFF. DNA for the CDR3: TGTGCCAGCAGTTACTCGTTCACAGCTCAGAATGAAAAACTGTTTTTT.